This entry lists 24 T cell receptor beta chains sequenced from one sample in a study of shared clonotypes between healthy human individuals. Produced via immunoSEQ multiplex PCR; TCRdb's table is partial and in-frame only. The top ten clones hold 0.11% to 0.15% of a sample with about 2.4 million clones, 90% to 95% of them seen once. The sample consisted of naive CD4+ T cells sorted from blood. Subset of the sample: CD45RA+ positively selected. The receptors originated from a man aged 18-30 years in good health.

The chain links TRBV6-6 to TRBJ2-1; 13 bases align to TRBD2. The CDR3 covers 16 residues. Germline V gene sequence: CDR1 MNHNY, CDR2 SVGAGI (reference sequence). V was clipped by 7 bases and J by 2 bases; unmatched bases: 5. CDR3 coding DNA: TGTGCCAGCAAAGGACTAGCGGGAGACCCCTACAATGAGCAGTTCTTC. Translating gives CASKGLAGDPYNEQFF.

About this clone itself: In the same sample, other DNA sequences code for this CDR3. The rearrangement joins TRBV18 to TRBJ2-3; 12 nucleotides agree with TRBD2. The CDR3 is 17 amino acids. Germline-derived CDR1 and CDR2 are KGHSH and LQKENI. Losses at the gene ends were 3 bases for V and 3 bases for J; bases not matched to a gene: 7. The CDR3 sequence: CASSPPGLAGGTDTQYF. CDR3 in DNA: TGTGCCAGCTCACCCCCGGGACTAGCGGGCGGTACAGATACGCAGTATTTT.

V and J are TRBV19 and TRBJ1-6; D not resolved. The V gene's germline CDR1 is LNHDA and CDR2 SQIVND (reference sequence). Trimming shortened V by 2 bases and J by 0 bases, and 14 bases separated the two germline ends. This CDR3 has 18 amino acids. CDR3 sequence (DNA): TGTGCCAGTAGTATAAAAAAGCCGGGAACCTCCTATAATTCACCCCTCCACTTT. Protein product: CASSIKKPGTSYNSPLHF.

This chain's CDR3 is CASSPTTVRETQYF. CDR3 nucleotide sequence: TGTGCCAGCAGCCCAACCACCGTCCGAGAGACCCAGTACTTC. The chain is built from TRBV9 and TRBJ2-5; D remains ambiguous. Germline values: CDR1 SGDLS, CDR2 YYNGEE. This CDR3 is 14 amino acids long. V lost 4 bases to trimming and J lost 4 bases, with 14 bases between them.

This chain uses TRBV5-5 with TRBJ1-2; D is possibly TRBD1 (6 bases). The length of the CDR3 is 14 residues. V dropped 4 bases and J dropped 2 bases, with 12 bases sitting between them. Per germline, CDR1 SGHKS and CDR2 YYEKEE (reference sequence). The CDR3 nucleotides read TGTGCCAGCAGCGATACCGACAGGAACTATGGCTACACCTTC. It codes for CASSDTDRNYGYTF. Based on the CDR3 plus reference TRBV5-5 and TRBJ1-2, the full variable domain is DAGVTQSPTHLIKTRGQQVTLRCSPISGHKSVSWYQQVLGQGPQFIFQYYEKEERGRGNFPDRFSARQFPNYSSELNVNALLLGDSALYLCASSDTDRNYGYTFGSGTRLTVV.

This clone appeared a single time. The chain combines TRBV27 with TRBJ2-3; unclear D gene. The V and J ends lost 5 bases and 7 bases respectively, with 13 bases between them. Germline CDR1 is MNHEY and CDR2 is SMNVEV (reference sequence). This CDR3 has 13 residues. Written as DNA, the CDR3 is TGTGCCAGCAGTCCCCTCAGAGGAAATACGCAGTATTTT. It yields the protein CASSPLRGNTQYF.

Worth noting for this clone: The identical CDR3 is also encoded by other nucleotide sequences in the sample. V and J are TRBV11-2 and TRBJ1-1; no clear D gene. The CDR3 length is 13 residues. Per germline, CDR1 SGHAT and CDR2 FQNNGV. V dropped 5 bases and J dropped 0 bases, with 7 bases sitting between them. CDR3 in DNA: TGTGCCAGCAGCCTCAGGATGAACACTGAAGCTTTCTTT. This translates into CASSLRMNTEAFF.

Note on this clone: It is unclear where the CDR3 begins or ends on the DNA, so no DNA is shown, and the CDR3 is as TCRdb lists it. V and J are TRBV25-1 and TRBJ1-2; the table's D call, TRBD1, was not checked against the DNA. The CDR3 sequence runs 14 residues, both termini included. The germline gives CDR1 MGHDK, CDR2 SYGVNS. This CDR3 is CASSSSDRVVGYTF.

The genes are TRBV6-5 and TRBJ1-1, with D possibly TRBD1 on 5 matching bases. Per the germline V gene, CDR1 is MNHEY and CDR2 is SVGAGI. V was pared by 8 bases and J by 5 bases, with 15 bases between. There are 13 residues in the CDR3. CDR3 nucleotide sequence: TGTGCCAGCGCTGGGGGGTTCAGGACTGAAGCTTTCTTT. Translating it yields CASAGGFRTEAFF.

The genes are TRBV5-1 and TRBJ2-7; D unresolved. CDR3 length: 15 amino acids. Germline assignment: CDR1 SGHRS and CDR2 YFSETQ. V was trimmed by 4 bases and J by 5 bases, leaving 19 bases between them. CDR3 in DNA: TGCGCCAGCAGCCCTCCCCTGGGTGGTCCCAACGAGCAGTACTTC. It specifies CASSPPLGGPNEQYF.

The chain recombines TRBV5-1 with TRBJ1-4, with TRBD1 identical over 9 bases. V lost 4 bases to trimming and J lost 3 bases; unmatched junction nucleotides: 4. There are 15 residues in the CDR3. CDR1 is SGHRS, CDR2 YFSETQ, per germline. In DNA, the CDR3 is TGCGCCAGCAGCGGGACAGGGACCTCTAATGAAAAACTGTTTTTT. The encoded protein is CASSGTGTSNEKLFF. Together with reference TRBV5-1 and TRBJ1-4, the CDR3 gives the full variable domain: KAGVTQTPRYLIKTRGQQVTLSCSPISGHRSVSWYQQTPGQGLQFLFEYFSETQRNKGNFPGRFSGRQFSNSRSEMNVSTLELGDSALYLCASSGTGTSNEKLFFGSGTQLSVL.

This clone is a singleton in its sample. The rearrangement uses TRBV18 and TRBJ2-5, with TRBD2 matching over 13 bases. The ends lost 2 bases at V and 3 bases at J; junction bases unmatched: 3. This CDR3 has 16 residues. Germline-derived CDR1 and CDR2 are KGHSH and LQKENI. CDR3 sequence: CASSPWTSGSKETQYF. DNA for the CDR3: TGTGCCAGCTCACCATGGACTAGCGGGAGTAAAGAGACCCAGTACTTC.

This clone was counted once. This same CDR3 is encoded by further DNA sequences in the sample. V usage is TRBV18 and J usage is TRBJ2-7, with 12 bases fitting TRBD2. Germline V CDR1 and CDR2: KGHSH, LQKENI. V gave up 1 base and J gave up 4 bases; unmatched junction bases: 5. The CDR3 sequence is 16 residues long. The CDR3 loop is CASSPLLAGGTYEQYF. Written as DNA, the CDR3 is TGTGCCAGCTCACCACTGCTAGCGGGAGGGACGTACGAGCAGTACTTC.

The V and J genes are TRBV6-5 and TRBJ2-5; D unresolved. Germline V gene lookup returns CDR1 MNHEY and CDR2 SVGAGI. The CDR3 loop spans 12 amino acids. Trimming removed 6 bases at V and 5 bases at J, with 10 bases between. The DNA of the CDR3 is TGTGCCAGCAGACACCTAGGGGAGACCCAGTACTTC. Translating gives CASRHLGETQYF.

This chain uses TRBV10-3 with TRBJ1-3; no clear D gene. V was clipped by 2 bases and J by 4 bases, with 9 bases between them. Germline V gene sequence: CDR1 ENHRY, CDR2 SYGVKD. The CDR3 extends over 14 amino acids. CDR3 region: CAISERVGGNTIYF. CDR3 coding DNA: TGTGCCATCAGTGAGCGGGTTGGGGGAAACACCATATATTTT.

A single count supports this clone. The chain couples TRBV2 to TRBJ1-5; 9 nucleotides line up with TRBD1. Germline CDR1 SNHLY, CDR2 FYNNEI. Trimming removed 2 bases from V and 2 bases from J; junction bases left unmatched: 1. The CDR3 loop spans 15 amino acids. The CDR3 DNA is TGTGCCAGCAGTGAATGGACAGGGGGCAATCAGCCCCAGCATTTT. It translates to CASSEWTGGNQPQHF.

The V call is TRBV11-2, the J call TRBJ2-7; 11 bases map to TRBD2. The J segment lost 7 bases and the V segment lost 6 bases, leaving 8 bases of the junction unmatched. Looked up from germline, CDR1 is SGHAT and CDR2 is FQNNGV. The CDR3 is 14 amino acids. DNA for the CDR3: TGTGCCAGCAGTGGAACTAGCGGGAGTGGTGAGCAGTACTTC. It is translated as CASSGTSGSGEQYF. Full variable domain (remainder filled in from reference TRBV11-2 and TRBJ2-7): EAGVAQSPRYKIIEKRQSVAFWCNPISGHATLYWYQQILGQGPKLLIQFQNNGVVDDSQLPKDRFSAERLKGVDSTLKIQPAKLEDSAVYLCASSGTSGSGEQYFGPGTRLTVT.

The rearrangement links TRBV6-1 to TRBJ1-6, with D tentatively TRBD1 (6 bases). V was cut by 5 bases and J by 8 bases, with 10 bases left in between. Germline V gives CDR1 MNHNS, CDR2 SASEGT. The CDR3 runs 13 residues. The CDR3 loop is CASSTGWDSPLHF. The CDR3, as DNA: TGTGCCAGCAGTACAGGGTGGGATTCACCCCTCCACTTT.

The chain joins TRBV10-3 to TRBJ1-2, with D maybe TRBD1 (5 bases). V dropped 3 bases and J dropped 6 bases, with 17 bases sitting between them. Germline assignment: CDR1 ENHRY and CDR2 SYGVKD. The length of the CDR3 is 15 residues. The CDR3 loop reads CAISDNRERGHGYTF. CDR3 DNA: TGTGCCATCAGTGATAATAGGGAAAGGGGCCATGGCTACACCTTC.

About this clone: The sample contains more than one DNA sequence encoding this CDR3. The chain combines TRBV2 with TRBJ2-5, with D possibly matching TRBD1 (7 bases). Germline V gene lookup returns CDR1 SNHLY and CDR2 FYNNEI. The CDR3 has 13 residues. With 6 bases removed from V and 5 bases from J, the gap between germline ends came to 13 bases. CDR3 residues: CASSRGAGETQYF. CDR3 DNA sequence: TGTGCCAGCAGCAGGGGGGCGGGGGAGACCCAGTACTTC.

The gene calls are TRBV7-9 and TRBJ2-3; D possibly corresponds to TRBD2 (7 bases). Germline V gene lookup returns CDR1 SEHNR and CDR2 FQNEAQ (reference sequence). The CDR3 length is 15 residues. V lost 7 bases and J lost 3, with 17 bases in between. The CDR3 DNA reads TGTGCCAGCAACCCCAAGGGGGGGGCGACAGATACGCAGTATTTT. Its protein product is CASNPKGGATDTQYF.

V and J are TRBV28 and TRBJ2-1; 14 nucleotides agree with TRBD2. After removal of 6 bases from V and 9 bases from J, the junction contained 13 bases not matched to a gene. CDR1 and CDR2 (germline): MDHEN, SYDVKM. The CDR3 runs 17 residues. Written as DNA, the CDR3 is TGTGCCAGCAGCCTAATCCCTGGGACTAGCGGGAGCGCTGAGCAGTTCTTC. Translated: CASSLIPGTSGSAEQFF.

The J gene is TRBJ1-1, the V gene TRBV6-6; D is unclear. This CDR3 contains 13 residues. Trimming took 5 bases from V and 10 from J, leaving 17 bases between them. Germline V gene data show CDR1 as MNHNY and CDR2 as SVGAGI (reference sequence). CDR3 sequence: CASSPRGGWGAFF. In DNA, the CDR3 is TGTGCCAGCAGTCCCCGAGGAGGGTGGGGAGCTTTCTTT.

The count of this clone is one. Other DNA variants within this sample encode the same CDR3. V and J are TRBV6-5 and TRBJ2-7, with 9 bases lining up with TRBD1. CDR1 MNHEY and CDR2 SVGAGI come from the germline V gene. After removal of 0 bases from V and 3 bases from J, the junction contained 3 bases not matched to a gene. This CDR3 has 15 amino acids. The CDR3 nucleotides are TGTGCCAGCAGTTACTCGGACAGGGGAAACTACGAGCAGTACTTC. Encoded protein: CASSYSDRGNYEQYF.